These 8 T cell receptor beta chains were sequenced from one sample in a study of T cell changes during pregnancy in multiple sclerosis. Sequencing used immunoSEQ multiplex PCR; TCRdb keeps in-frame clones, though not all of them. The sample shows roughly 13,000 clones, approximately 95% of them seen only once. This material consisted of peripheral blood, taken in the second trimester of pregnancy. The receptor source for this set is a female donor in good health, enrolled as a control in a pregnancy study.

The CDR3 bases are TGTGCCAGCAGCCAAACCGACAGGGGTTCCAATCAGCCCCAGCATTTT. It translates to CASSQTDRGSNQPQHF. The chain uses TRBV4-2 and TRBJ1-5, with 8 bases aligning to TRBD1. Per the germline V gene, CDR1 is LGHNA and CDR2 is YNFKEQ. This CDR3 region has 16 residues. The V and J ends lost 2 bases and 3 bases, in that order; junction bases with no gene match: 6.

The chain has TRBV11-2 and TRBJ2-5; D unresolved. Judging by the DNA end, TRBJ2-7 fits better; the J call may be wrong. This CDR3 has 13 residues. The germline V gene encodes CDR1 SGHAT and CDR2 FQNNGV. The chain's CDR3 is CASSLQDSYEQYF. The CDR3 coding sequence is TGTGCCAGCAGCTTACAGGATTCCTACGAGCAGTACTTC.

The chain is built from TRBV9 and TRBJ1-2, with no clear D. V was pared by 3 bases and J by 1 base, with 19 bases between. CDR3 size: 17 residues. Germline V CDR1 and CDR2: SGDLS, YYNGEE. The CDR3 DNA follows: TGTGCCAGCAGCGGAGCCCGAGGGCGGCCGCTTAACTATGGCTACACCTTC. Its translation: CASSGARGRPLNYGYTF.

The gene calls are TRBV6-1 and TRBJ2-7, with 13 bases identical to TRBD2. Germline CDR1 is MNHNS and CDR2 is SASEGT. V shed 11 bases and J 5 bases; nucleotides not matched to a gene: 3. The CDR3 totals 12 residues. CDR3 amino acids: CARGLAGDEQYF. The CDR3 DNA reads TGTGCCCGAGGACTAGCGGGAGACGAGCAGTACTTC.

The chain couples TRBV19 to TRBJ2-1; possibly TRBD2 for D (6 bases). V was pared by 5 bases and J by 6 bases, with 20 bases between. Germline loops: CDR1 LNHDA, CDR2 SQIVND (reference sequence). This CDR3 has 16 amino acids. In DNA, the CDR3 is TGTGCCAGTAGTCCCGCGGGGAGCCTGGGAGGCAATGAGCAGTTCTTC. It codes for CASSPAGSLGGNEQFF. Full variable domain (missing parts from reference TRBV19 and TRBJ2-1): DGGITQSPKYLFRKEGQNVTLSCEQNLNHDAMYWYRQDPGQGLRLIYYSQIVNDFQKGDIAEGYSVSREKKESFPLTVTSAQKNPTAFYLCASSPAGSLGGNEQFFGPGTRLTVL.

V gene TRBV5-1 combines with J gene TRBJ1-2; 8 bases align to TRBD1. Germline CDR1 reads SGHRS; CDR2 reads YFSETQ. CDR3 length: 15 amino acids. With 0 bases clipped from V and 4 bases from J, the junction kept 5 bases outside the gene matches. This chain's CDR3 is CASSLDPGGPYGYTF. CDR3 DNA sequence: TGCGCCAGCAGCTTGGATCCAGGGGGCCCCTATGGCTACACCTTC.

The chain employs TRBV18 and TRBJ1-2; tentatively, D is TRBD1 (6 bases). Germline V CDR1 and CDR2: KGHSH, LQKENI. V lost 2 bases and J lost 2, with 9 bases in between. The CDR3 has 14 amino acids. CDR3 sequence: CASSPGQTNYGYTF. The CDR3 DNA reads TGTGCCAGCTCACCAGGACAGACCAACTATGGCTACACCTTC.

V gene TRBV15 combines with J gene TRBJ2-7, with 8 bases lining up with TRBD2. After removal of 5 bases from V and 1 base from J, the junction contained 4 bases not matched to a gene. The CDR3 totals 14 residues. Germline V gives CDR1 LNHNV, CDR2 YYDKDF (reference sequence). This CDR3 is CATSLLAVSYEQYF. CDR3 in DNA: TGTGCCACCAGCTTACTAGCGGTTTCCTACGAGCAGTACTTC.